Listed below are T cell receptor beta chains from one sample, sequenced in a study of blood T cell repertoires in COVID-19. Using immunoSEQ multiplex PCR, the repertoire was profiled, and TCRdb retains in-frame clones only, with some absent. The sample has approximately 350,000 clones, about nine tenths seen once; the top ten hold about 7%. The sample taken for sequencing was peripheral blood. These receptors all come from a woman in her 70s with COVID-19, enrolled during active disease. The CDR3 runs from the conserved cysteine through the conserved F or W. D genes are given only for firm matches. Clone size is stated in some rows and not others, as once, few, many or a class when expanded.

TRBJ1-2,TRBV19,-,once,CASSKQGANYGYTF,TGTGCCAGTAGTAAACAGGGAGCTAACTATGGCTACACCTTC
TRBJ2-3,TRBV6-5,-,-,CASRGAPDTQYF,TGTGCCAGCAGGGGGGCCCCAGATACGCAGTATTTT
TRBJ2-7,TRBV11-2,-,-,CASSSIRYAEQYF,TGTGCCAGCAGCTCTATACGCTACGCCGAGCAGTACTTC
TRBJ2-2,TRBV4-2,TRBD1,-,CASSQDGDRGTGELFF,TGTGCCAGCAGCCAAGATGGGGACAGGGGCACCGGGGAGCTGTTTTTT
TRBJ2-3,TRBV3-1/TRBV3-2,-,-,CASSQASQSTDTQYF,TGTGCCAGCAGCCAAGCCTCCCAGAGCACAGATACGCAGTATTTT
TRBJ1-1,TRBV6-5,TRBD1,-,CASTPGQGFGEAFF,TGTGCCAGCACTCCGGGACAGGGGTTTGGTGAAGCTTTCTTT
TRBJ1-2,TRBV30,-,-,CAWSVISGYTF,TGTGCCTGGAGTGTAATCAGTGGCTACACCTTC
TRBJ2-6,TRBV5-4,-,-,CASSFSRGAGANVLTF,TGTGCCAGCAGCTTCTCCAGGGGAGCAGGGGCCAACGTCCTGACTTTC
TRBJ1-1,TRBV11-3,-,-,CASSLAGNTEAFF,TGTGCCAGCAGCTTAGCAGGGAACACTGAAGCTTTCTTT
TRBJ2-5,TRBV7-9,-,-,CASSLSMSVYSETQYF,TGTGCCAGCAGCTTATCGATGTCGGTGTATAGTGAGACCCAGTACTTC
TRBJ1-2,TRBV6-5,-,-,CASYQGPGYGYTF,TGTGCCAGCTACCAGGGCCCTGGGTATGGCTACACCTTC
TRBJ1-1,TRBV19,-,-,CASTQGGGNTEAFF,TGTGCCAGTACCCAAGGGGGGGGGAACACTGAAGCTTTCTTT
TRBJ1-1,TRBV7-2,-,-,CASSLTGSTGRNTEAFF,TGTGCCAGCAGCTTGACTGGCTCAACGGGGAGAAACACTGAAGCTTTCTTT
TRBJ1-3,TRBV30,-,-,CAWTLGGILSTGNTIYF,TGTGCCTGGACCCTAGGCGGCATTCTCTCAACTGGAAACACCATATATTTT
TRBJ1-1,TRBV5-1,-,once,CASNSVGGDTEAFF,TGCGCCAGCAACTCCGTCGGCGGGGACACTGAAGCTTTCTTT
TRBJ1-5,TRBV2,-,-,CASVVGSNQPQHF,TGTGCCAGCGTAGTCGGGAGCAATCAGCCCCAGCATTTT
TRBJ2-7,TRBV9,-,-,CASSAEDVSSYEQYF,TGTGCCAGCAGCGCGGAGGACGTTAGCTCCTACGAGCAGTACTTC
TRBJ1-1,TRBV5-1,TRBD1,-,CASSGMTGGGEAFF,TGCGCCAGCAGCGGGATGACAGGGGGCGGTGAAGCTTTCTTT
TRBJ1-5,TRBV7-9,TRBD1,-,CASRPTGFGNQPQHF,TGTGCCAGCAGACCGACAGGGTTTGGCAATCAGCCCCAGCATTTT
TRBJ2-1,TRBV27,TRBD2,-,CASPLGSASGGDTYNEQFF,TGTGCCAGCCCACTCGGTTCAGCTAGCGGGGGAGATACGTACAATGAGCAGTTCTTC
TRBJ1-2,TRBV28,-,-,CASSGQYGYTF,TGTGCCAGCAGTGGACAGTATGGCTACACCTTC
TRBJ2-7,TRBV11-2,TRBD1,-,CASSSQGAYEQYF,TGTGCCAGCAGCTCTCAGGGGGCGTACGAGCAGTACTTC
TRBJ1-2,TRBV5-1,TRBD1,-,CASTMDREGYGYTF,TGCGCCAGCACCATGGACAGGGAAGGGTATGGCTACACCTTC
TRBJ2-7,TRBV19,TRBD1,-,CASSELGQFSYEQYF,TGTGCCAGTAGTGAACTGGGACAGTTTTCCTACGAGCAGTACTTC
TRBJ2-2,TRBV5-7,-,once,CASRFLGHFTGELFF,TGTGCCAGCAGGTTTTTGGGACATTTCACCGGGGAGCTGTTTTTT
TRBJ1-2,TRBV6-5,TRBD1,-,CASTLLKGTDYGYTF,TGTGCCAGCACCCTCCTTAAAGGGACAGACTATGGCTACACCTTC
TRBJ1-3,TRBV30,TRBD1,-,CAWRGGTGSSGNTIYF,TGTGCCTGGAGAGGCGGGACAGGGTCCTCTGGAAACACCATATATTTT
TRBJ2-4,TRBV11-3,-,-,CASSFVDIKNIQYF,TGTGCCAGCAGCTTCGTGGACATCAAAAACATTCAGTACTTC
TRBJ2-7,TRBV4-1,-,-,CASSQGPAYEQYF,TGCGCCAGCAGCCAAGGGCCAGCCTACGAGCAGTACTTC
TRBJ2-7,TRBV18,-,-,CASSPPGVYEQYF,TGTGCCAGCTCACCACCCGGGGTCTACGAGCAGTACTTC
TRBJ1-2,TRBV29-1,TRBD1,-,CSVEDWGQETNYGYTF,TGCAGCGTTGAAGATTGGGGACAGGAGACAAACTATGGCTACACCTTC
TRBJ1-6,TRBV30,-,-,CAWSGRFGNSPLHF,TGTGCCTGGAGTGGGAGGTTTGGGAATTCACCCCTCCACTTT
TRBJ2-1,TRBV5-1,-,-,CASSLDGGSYNEQFF,TGCGCCAGCAGCTTGGACGGGGGTTCTTACAATGAGCAGTTCTTC
TRBJ2-3,TRBV6-5,-,-,CASSYLTSPLGDTQYF,TGTGCCAGCAGTTACTTGACTTCACCCCTTGGGGATACGCAGTATTTT
TRBJ2-5,TRBV13,TRBD2,once,CASSSRLAGVGETQYF,TGTGCCAGCAGCTCGCGACTAGCGGGGGTGGGGGAGACCCAGTACTTC
TRBJ2-1,TRBV5-4,TRBD2,-,CASTPSPGTSGDNEQFF,TGTGCCAGCACCCCCAGCCCTGGGACTAGCGGGGACAATGAGCAGTTCTTC
TRBJ2-2,TRBV5-1,-,-,CASMLAPPNTGELFF,TGCGCCAGCATGCTAGCGCCCCCGAACACCGGGGAGCTGTTTTTT
TRBJ1-1,TRBV18,TRBD1,-,CASSPLTGVTEAFF,TGTGCCAGCTCACCTTTAACAGGGGTCACTGAAGCTTTCTTT
TRBJ2-2,TRBV24-1,TRBD1,few,CATSDTGQGELFF,TGTGCCACCAGTGATACCGGACAGGGTGAGCTGTTTTTT
TRBJ1-1,TRBV29-1,-,-,CSVGRGTTEAFF,TGCAGCGTTGGAAGGGGTACGACTGAAGCTTTCTTT
TRBJ2-3,TRBV10-3,TRBD2,-,CAISGSGGTDTQYF,TGTGCCATCAGTGGAAGCGGGGGCACAGATACGCAGTATTTT
TRBJ1-1,TRBV10-3,-,-,CAISGQINTEAFF,TGTGCCATCAGCGGACAGATTAACACTGAAGCTTTCTTT
TRBJ1-5,TRBV28,-,few,CASSFRQKNQPQHF,TGTGCCAGCAGTTTCCGACAGAAGAATCAGCCCCAGCATTTT
TRBJ1-3,TRBV5-1,TRBD1,-,CASSFGPDRGPVGGNTIYF,TGCGCCAGCAGCTTTGGGCCCGACAGGGGGCCAGTAGGTGGAAACACCATATATTTT
TRBJ2-7,TRBV19,TRBD1,-,CASRSAAGTVRNEQYF,TGTGCCAGTCGGTCAGCGGCCGGGACAGTCCGAAACGAGCAGTACTTC
TRBJ1-5,TRBV18,-,-,CASSPARLNAGNQPQHF,TGTGCCAGCTCACCCGCAAGACTCAATGCGGGCAATCAGCCCCAGCATTTT
TRBJ2-3,TRBV3-1/TRBV3-2,-,-,CASSQGVGVGTDTQYF,TGTGCCAGCAGCCAAGGGGTTGGAGTTGGGACAGATACGCAGTATTTT
TRBJ2-7,TRBV2,-,-,CASSKSGRGDYEQYF,TGTGCCAGCAGTAAGTCCGGCAGGGGAGACTACGAGCAGTACTTC
TRBJ2-1,TRBV6-5,TRBD2,-,CASNWSGGGNEQFF,TGTGCCAGCAATTGGAGCGGGGGTGGCAATGAGCAGTTCTTC
TRBJ1-2,TRBV29-1,-,-,CSVELLYGYTF,TGCAGCGTTGAACTCCTCTATGGCTACACCTTC
TRBJ1-1,TRBV12-3/TRBV12-4,-,-,CASSFLAEAFF,TGTGCCAGCAGTTTTCTCGCTGAAGCTTTCTTT
TRBJ1-4,TRBV6-6,-,-,CASRLGRNSEKLFF,TGTGCCAGCAGGCTAGGGAGGAACAGTGAAAAACTGTTTTTT
TRBJ2-3,TRBV9,-,-,CASSSRDSTDTQYF,TGTGCCAGCAGCAGCCGGGACTCTACAGATACGCAGTATTTT